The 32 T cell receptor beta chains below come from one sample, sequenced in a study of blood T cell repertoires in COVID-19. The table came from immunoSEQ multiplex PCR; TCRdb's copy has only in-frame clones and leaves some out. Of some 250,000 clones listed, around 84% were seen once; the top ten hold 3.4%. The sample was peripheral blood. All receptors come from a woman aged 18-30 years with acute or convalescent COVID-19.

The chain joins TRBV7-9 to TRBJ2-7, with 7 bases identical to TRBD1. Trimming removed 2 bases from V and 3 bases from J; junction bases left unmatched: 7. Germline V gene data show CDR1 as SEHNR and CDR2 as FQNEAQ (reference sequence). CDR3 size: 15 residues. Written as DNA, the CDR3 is TGTGCCAGCAGCTTAAGTGCAGGGGGTGGCTACGAGCAGTACTTC. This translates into CASSLSAGGGYEQYF.

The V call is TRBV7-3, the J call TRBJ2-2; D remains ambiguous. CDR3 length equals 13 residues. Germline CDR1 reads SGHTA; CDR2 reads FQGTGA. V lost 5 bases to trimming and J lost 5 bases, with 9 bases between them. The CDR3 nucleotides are TGTGCCAGCAGCCTAGTGAGGACCGGGGAGCTGTTTTTT. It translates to CASSLVRTGELFF.

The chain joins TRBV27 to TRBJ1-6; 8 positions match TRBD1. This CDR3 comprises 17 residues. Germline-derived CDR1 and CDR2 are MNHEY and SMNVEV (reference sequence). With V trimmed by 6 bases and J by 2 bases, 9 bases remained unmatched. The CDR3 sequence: CASRPLDREAYNSPLHF. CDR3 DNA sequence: TGTGCCAGCAGACCCCTGGACAGGGAGGCCTATAATTCACCCCTCCACTTT.

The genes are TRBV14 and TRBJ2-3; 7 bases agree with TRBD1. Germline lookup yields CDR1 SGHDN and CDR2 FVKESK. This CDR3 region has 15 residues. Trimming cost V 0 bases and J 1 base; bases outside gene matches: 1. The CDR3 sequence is CASSQDGQGTDTQYF. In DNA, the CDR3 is TGTGCCAGCAGCCAAGACGGACAGGGCACAGATACGCAGTATTTT.

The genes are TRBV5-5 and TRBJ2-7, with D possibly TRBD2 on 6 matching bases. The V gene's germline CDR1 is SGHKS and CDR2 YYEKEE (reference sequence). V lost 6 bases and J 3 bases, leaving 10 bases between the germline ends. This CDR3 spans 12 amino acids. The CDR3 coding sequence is TGTGCCAGCACCCGGGGGTTCTACGAGCAGTACTTC. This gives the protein CASTRGFYEQYF.

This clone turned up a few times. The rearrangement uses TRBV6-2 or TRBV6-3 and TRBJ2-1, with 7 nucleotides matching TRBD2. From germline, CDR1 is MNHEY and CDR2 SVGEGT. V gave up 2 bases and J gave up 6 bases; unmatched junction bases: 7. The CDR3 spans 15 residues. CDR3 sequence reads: CASSYGWEGLNEQFF. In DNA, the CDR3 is TGTGCCAGCAGTTACGGGTGGGAGGGCCTCAATGAGCAGTTCTTC.

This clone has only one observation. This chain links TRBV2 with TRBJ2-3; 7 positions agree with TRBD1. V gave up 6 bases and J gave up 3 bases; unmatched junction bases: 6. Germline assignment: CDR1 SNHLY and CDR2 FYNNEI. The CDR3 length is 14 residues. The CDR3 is CASRVTGSTDTQYF. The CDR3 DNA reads TGTGCCAGCAGAGTGACAGGGTCTACAGATACGCAGTATTTT.

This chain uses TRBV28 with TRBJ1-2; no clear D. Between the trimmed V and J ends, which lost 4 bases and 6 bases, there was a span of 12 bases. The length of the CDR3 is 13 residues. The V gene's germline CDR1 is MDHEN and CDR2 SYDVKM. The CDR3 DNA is TGTGCCAGCAGTTCCCCCTCGCGGCATGGCTACACCTTC. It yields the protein CASSSPSRHGYTF.

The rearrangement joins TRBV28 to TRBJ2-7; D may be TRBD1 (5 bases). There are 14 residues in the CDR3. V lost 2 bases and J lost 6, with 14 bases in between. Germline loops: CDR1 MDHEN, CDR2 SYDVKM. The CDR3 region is CASSLRQGSFEQYF. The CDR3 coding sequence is TGTGCCAGCAGTTTAAGGCAGGGTAGTTTCGAGCAGTACTTC. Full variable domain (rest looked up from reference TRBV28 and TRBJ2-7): DVKVTQSSRYLVKRTGEKVFLECVQDMDHENMFWYRQDPGLGLRLIYFSYDVKMKEKGDIPEGYSVSREKKERFSLILESASTNQTSMYLCASSLRQGSFEQYFGPGTRLTVT.

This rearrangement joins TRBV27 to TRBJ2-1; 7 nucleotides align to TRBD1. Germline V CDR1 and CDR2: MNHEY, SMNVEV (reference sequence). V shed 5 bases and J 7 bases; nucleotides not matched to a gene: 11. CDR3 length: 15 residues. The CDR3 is CASSLPGQKRNEQFF. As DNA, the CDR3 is TGTGCCAGCAGTCTACCGGGACAGAAGAGGAATGAGCAGTTCTTC.

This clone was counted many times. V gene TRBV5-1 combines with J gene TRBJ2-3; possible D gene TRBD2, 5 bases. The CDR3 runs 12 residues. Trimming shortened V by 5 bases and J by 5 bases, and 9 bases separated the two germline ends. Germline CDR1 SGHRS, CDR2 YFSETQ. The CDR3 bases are TGCGCCAGCAGACACGGGATAGATACGCAGTATTTT. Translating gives CASRHGIDTQYF.

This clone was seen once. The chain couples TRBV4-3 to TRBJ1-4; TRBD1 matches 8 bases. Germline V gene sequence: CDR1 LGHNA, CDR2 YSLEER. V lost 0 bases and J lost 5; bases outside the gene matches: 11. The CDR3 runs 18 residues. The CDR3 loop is CASSQDLARGRSNEKLFF. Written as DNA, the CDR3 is TGCGCCAGCAGCCAAGATCTGGCCAGGGGGCGATCGAATGAAAAACTGTTTTTT.

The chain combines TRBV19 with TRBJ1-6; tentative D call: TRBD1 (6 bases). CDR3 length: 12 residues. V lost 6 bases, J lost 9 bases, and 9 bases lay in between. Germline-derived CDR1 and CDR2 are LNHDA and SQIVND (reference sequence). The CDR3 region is CASRDSGSPLHF. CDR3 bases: TGTGCCAGTAGGGACAGCGGTTCACCCCTCCACTTT.

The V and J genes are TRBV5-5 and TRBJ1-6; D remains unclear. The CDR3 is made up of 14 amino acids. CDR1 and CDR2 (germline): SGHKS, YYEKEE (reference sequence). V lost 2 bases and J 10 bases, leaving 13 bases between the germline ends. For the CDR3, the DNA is TGTGCCAGCAGCTTTTTCGGAGTAGGATCACCCCTCCACTTT. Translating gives CASSFFGVGSPLHF.

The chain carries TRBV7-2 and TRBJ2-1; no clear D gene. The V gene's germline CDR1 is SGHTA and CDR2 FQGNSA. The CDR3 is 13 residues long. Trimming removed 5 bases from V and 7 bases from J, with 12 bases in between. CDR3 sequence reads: CASSLRLPNEQFF. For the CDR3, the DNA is TGTGCCAGCAGCCTGAGACTCCCTAATGAGCAGTTCTTC.

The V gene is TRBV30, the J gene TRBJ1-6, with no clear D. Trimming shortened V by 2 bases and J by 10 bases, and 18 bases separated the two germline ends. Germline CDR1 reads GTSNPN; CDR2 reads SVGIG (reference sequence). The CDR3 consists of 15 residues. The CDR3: CAWSKSIGAGSPLHF. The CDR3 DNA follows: TGTGCCTGGAGTAAGAGTATAGGTGCAGGATCACCCCTCCACTTT.

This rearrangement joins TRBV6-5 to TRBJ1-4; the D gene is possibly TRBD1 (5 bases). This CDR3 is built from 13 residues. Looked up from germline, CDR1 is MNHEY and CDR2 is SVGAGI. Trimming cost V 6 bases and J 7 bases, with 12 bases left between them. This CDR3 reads CASSIMGGEKLFF. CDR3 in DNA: TGTGCCAGCAGCATAATGGGGGGTGAAAAACTGTTTTTT.

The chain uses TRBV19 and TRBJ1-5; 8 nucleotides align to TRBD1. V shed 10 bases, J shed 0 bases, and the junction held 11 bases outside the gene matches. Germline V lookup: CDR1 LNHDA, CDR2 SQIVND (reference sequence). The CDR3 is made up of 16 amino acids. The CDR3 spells CAIGGTGGFSNQPQHF. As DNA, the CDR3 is TGTGCCATTGGGGGGACAGGCGGATTTAGCAATCAGCCCCAGCATTTT.

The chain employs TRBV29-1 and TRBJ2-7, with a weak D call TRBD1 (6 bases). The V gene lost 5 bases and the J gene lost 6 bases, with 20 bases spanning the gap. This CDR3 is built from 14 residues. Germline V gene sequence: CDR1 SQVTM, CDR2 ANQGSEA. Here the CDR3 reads CSVQTKVTGGEQYF. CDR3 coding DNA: TGCAGCGTTCAGACCAAAGTGACAGGCGGCGAGCAGTACTTC.

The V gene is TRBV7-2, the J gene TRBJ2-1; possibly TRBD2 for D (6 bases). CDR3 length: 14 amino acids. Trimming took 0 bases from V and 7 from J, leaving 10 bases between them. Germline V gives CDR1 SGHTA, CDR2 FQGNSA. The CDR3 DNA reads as TGTGCCAGCAGCTTAGCGGGAGGACTGAATGAGCAGTTCTTC. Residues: CASSLAGGLNEQFF.

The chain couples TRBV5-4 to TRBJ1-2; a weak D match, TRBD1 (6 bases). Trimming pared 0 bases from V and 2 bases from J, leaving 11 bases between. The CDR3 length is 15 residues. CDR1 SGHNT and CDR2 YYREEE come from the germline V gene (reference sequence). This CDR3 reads CASSLGGHANYGYTF. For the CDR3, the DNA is TGTGCCAGCAGCTTGGGGGGACACGCAAACTATGGCTACACCTTC.

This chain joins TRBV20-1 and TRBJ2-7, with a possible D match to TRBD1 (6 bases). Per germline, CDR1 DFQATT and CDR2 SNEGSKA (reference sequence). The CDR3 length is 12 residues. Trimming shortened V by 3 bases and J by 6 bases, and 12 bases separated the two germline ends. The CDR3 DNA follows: TGCAGTGCTAGTAAACAGGGCAGCGAGCAGTACTTC. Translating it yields CSASKQGSEQYF.

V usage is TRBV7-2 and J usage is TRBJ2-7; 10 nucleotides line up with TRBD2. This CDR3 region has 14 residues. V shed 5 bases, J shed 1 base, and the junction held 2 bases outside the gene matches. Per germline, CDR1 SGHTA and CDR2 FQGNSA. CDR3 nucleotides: TGTGCCAGCAGCCCGACTAGCGGGTCCTACGAGCAGTACTTC. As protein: CASSPTSGSYEQYF.

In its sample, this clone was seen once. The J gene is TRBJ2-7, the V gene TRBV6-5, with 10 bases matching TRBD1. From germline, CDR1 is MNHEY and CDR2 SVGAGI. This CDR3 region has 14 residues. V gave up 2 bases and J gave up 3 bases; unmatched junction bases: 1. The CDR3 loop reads CASSYRTGGYEQYF. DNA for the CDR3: TGTGCCAGCAGTTACCGGACAGGGGGCTACGAGCAGTACTTC.

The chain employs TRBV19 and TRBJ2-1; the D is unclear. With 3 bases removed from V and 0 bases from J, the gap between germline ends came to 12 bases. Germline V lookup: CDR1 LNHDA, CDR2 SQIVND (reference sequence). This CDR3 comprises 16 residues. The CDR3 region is CASSIRLQSSYNEQFF. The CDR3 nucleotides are TGTGCCAGTAGTATTCGACTGCAGAGCTCCTACAATGAGCAGTTCTTC. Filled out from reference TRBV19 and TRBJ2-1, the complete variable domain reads DGGITQSPKYLFRKEGQNVTLSCEQNLNHDAMYWYRQDPGQGLRLIYYSQIVNDFQKGDIAEGYSVSREKKESFPLTVTSAQKNPTAFYLCASSIRLQSSYNEQFFGPGTRLTVL.

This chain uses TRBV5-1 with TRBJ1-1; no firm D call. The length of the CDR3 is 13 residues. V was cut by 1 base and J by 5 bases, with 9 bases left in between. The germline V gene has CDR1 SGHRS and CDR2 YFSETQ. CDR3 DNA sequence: TGCGCCAGCAGCTTGAGTCTAAATACTGAAGCTTTCTTT. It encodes CASSLSLNTEAFF. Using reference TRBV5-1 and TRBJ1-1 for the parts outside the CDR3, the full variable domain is KAGVTQTPRYLIKTRGQQVTLSCSPISGHRSVSWYQQTPGQGLQFLFEYFSETQRNKGNFPGRFSGRQFSNSRSEMNVSTLELGDSALYLCASSLSLNTEAFFGQGTRLTVV.

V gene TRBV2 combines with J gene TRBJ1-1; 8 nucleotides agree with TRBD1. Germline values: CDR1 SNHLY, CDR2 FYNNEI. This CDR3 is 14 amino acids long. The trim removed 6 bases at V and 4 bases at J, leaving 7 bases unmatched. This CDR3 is CASSDRGQGTEAFF. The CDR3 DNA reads TGTGCCAGCAGCGACAGGGGCCAAGGCACTGAAGCTTTCTTT.

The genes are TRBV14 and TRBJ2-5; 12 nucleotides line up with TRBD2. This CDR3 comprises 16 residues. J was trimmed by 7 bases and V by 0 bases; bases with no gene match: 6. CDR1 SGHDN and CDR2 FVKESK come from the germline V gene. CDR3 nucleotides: TGTGCCAGCAGCCAAGAGACTAGCGGGAGCCTCGGGACCCAGTACTTC. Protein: CASSQETSGSLGTQYF.

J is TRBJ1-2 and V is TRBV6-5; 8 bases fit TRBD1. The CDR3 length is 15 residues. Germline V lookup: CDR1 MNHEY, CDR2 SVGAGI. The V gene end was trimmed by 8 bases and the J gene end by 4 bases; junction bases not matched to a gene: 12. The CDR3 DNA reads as TGTGCCAGCGCCCCGGACAGGGTGTTTACCTATGGCTACACCTTC. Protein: CASAPDRVFTYGYTF.

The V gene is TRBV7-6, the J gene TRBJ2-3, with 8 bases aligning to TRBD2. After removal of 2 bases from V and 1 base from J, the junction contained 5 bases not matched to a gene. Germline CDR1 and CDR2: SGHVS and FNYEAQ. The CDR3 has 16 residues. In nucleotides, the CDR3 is TGTGCCAGCAGCTTACTAGCGGGCATCGGCACAGATACGCAGTATTTT. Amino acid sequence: CASSLLAGIGTDTQYF.

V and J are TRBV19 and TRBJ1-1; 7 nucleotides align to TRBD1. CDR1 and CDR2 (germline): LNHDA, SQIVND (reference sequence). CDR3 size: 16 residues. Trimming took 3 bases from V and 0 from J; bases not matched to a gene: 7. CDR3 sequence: CASSIGGQFLNTEAFF. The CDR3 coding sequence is TGTGCCAGTAGTATTGGGGGACAGTTTTTGAACACTGAAGCTTTCTTT.

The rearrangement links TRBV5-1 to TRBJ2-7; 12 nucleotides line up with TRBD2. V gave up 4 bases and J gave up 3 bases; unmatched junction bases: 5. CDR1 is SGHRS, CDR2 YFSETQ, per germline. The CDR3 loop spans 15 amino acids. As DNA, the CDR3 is TGCGCCAGCAGCCCGACTAGCGGGAGTCACTACGAGCAGTACTTC. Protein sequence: CASSPTSGSHYEQYF.